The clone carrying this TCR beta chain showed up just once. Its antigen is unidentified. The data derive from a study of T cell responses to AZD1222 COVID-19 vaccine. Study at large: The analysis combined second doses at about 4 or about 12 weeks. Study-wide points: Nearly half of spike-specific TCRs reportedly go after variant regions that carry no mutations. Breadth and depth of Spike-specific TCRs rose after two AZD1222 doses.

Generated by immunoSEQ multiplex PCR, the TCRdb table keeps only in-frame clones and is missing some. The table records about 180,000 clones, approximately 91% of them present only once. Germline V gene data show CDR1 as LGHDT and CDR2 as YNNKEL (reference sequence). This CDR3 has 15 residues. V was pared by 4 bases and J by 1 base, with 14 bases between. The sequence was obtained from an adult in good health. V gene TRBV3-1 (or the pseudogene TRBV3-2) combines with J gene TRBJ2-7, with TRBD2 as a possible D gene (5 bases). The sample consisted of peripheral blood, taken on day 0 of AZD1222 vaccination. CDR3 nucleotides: TGTGCCAGCAGCCGGATTGAGAGGGAATCCTACGAGCAGTACTTC. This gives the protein CASSRIERESYEQYF.